The 29 T cell receptor beta chains reported below all come from one sample, sequenced in a study of Ad26.COV2.S vaccination and SARS-CoV-2 variants. Specified treatment: some 20 received Ad26.COV2.S at low or high dose, single or two shots; about 5 received placebo; per-sample allocation not given. Repertoires come from day 63 after the first vaccine or placebo injection. Assay used: immunoSEQ multiplex PCR; TCRdb lists only in-frame clones, some missing. This sample has more than 300,000 clones, with roughly 89% found just once. This material consisted of peripheral blood, taken in a trial of Ad26.COV2.S vaccine versus placebo. These TCRs come from a person between 18 and 59 years old who received the Ad26.COV2.S COVID-19 vaccine or a placebo.

The V gene is TRBV12-5, the J gene TRBJ2-1; D is undetermined. Germline V gives CDR1 LGHNT, CDR2 FRNRAP. The ends were cut back, 7 bases at V and 2 bases at J, with 6 bases in the middle. This CDR3 has 12 amino acids. The CDR3 DNA reads TGTGCTAGTGCAGACGCCTACAATGAGCAGTTCTTC. This encodes CASADAYNEQFF.

The chain uses TRBV7-8 and TRBJ2-2, with 7 bases fitting TRBD1. The length of the CDR3 is 15 residues. CDR1 is SGHVS and CDR2 is FQNEAQ in the germline V gene. V dropped 3 bases and J dropped 1; count of bases not matched to a gene: 2. In DNA, the CDR3 is TGTGCCAGCAGCTTGGGACAGCTGAACACCGGGGAGCTGTTTTTT. It is translated as CASSLGQLNTGELFF.

V usage is TRBV12-3 or TRBV12-4 and J usage is TRBJ2-1; the D gene is possibly TRBD2 (6 bases). This CDR3 is 13 amino acids long. Trimming stripped 5 bases from V and 4 bases from J, with 9 bases between. In DNA, the CDR3 is TGTGCCAGCAGTCGGACTAATTACAATGAGCAGTTCTTC. As protein: CASSRTNYNEQFF.

This chain connects TRBV19 to TRBJ1-2; 9 bases are shared with TRBD1. V gave up 5 bases and J gave up 3 bases; unmatched junction bases: 10. This CDR3 is built from 16 residues. Germline V gives CDR1 LNHDA, CDR2 SQIVND (reference sequence). This CDR3 is CASSLGQGVRDYGYTF. CDR3 nucleotide sequence: TGTGCCAGTAGTCTGGGACAGGGTGTAAGGGACTATGGCTACACCTTC.

The chain joins TRBV6-2 or TRBV6-3 to TRBJ2-1; TRBD2 agrees at 9 bases. Germline V gene lookup returns CDR1 MNHEY and CDR2 SVGEGT. The J segment lost 6 bases and the V segment lost 0 bases, leaving 12 bases of the junction unmatched. CDR3 length equals 18 residues. CDR3 sequence: CASSYSGAGGLGFNEQFF. Written as DNA, the CDR3 is TGTGCCAGCAGTTACTCCGGAGCGGGGGGCCTGGGTTTCAATGAGCAGTTCTTC.

V gene TRBV7-6 combines with J gene TRBJ1-1; no clear D gene. CDR3 size: 14 residues. Germline values: CDR1 SGHVS, CDR2 FNYEAQ. Trimming shortened V by 1 base and J by 2 bases, and 8 bases separated the two germline ends. CDR3: CASSLGSHNTEAFF. The CDR3 nucleotides are TGTGCCAGCAGCTTAGGCAGCCACAACACTGAAGCTTTCTTT. Looking up the rest from reference TRBV7-6 and TRBJ1-1 gives the full variable domain: GAGVSQSPRYKVTKRGQDVALRCDPISGHVSLYWYRQALGQGPEFLTYFNYEAQQDKSGLPNDRFSAERPEGSISTLTIQRTEQRDSAMYRCASSLGSHNTEAFFGQGTRLTVV.

This chain joins TRBV5-6 and TRBJ2-4, with 14 bases identical to TRBD2. V was clipped by 4 bases and J by 10 bases; unmatched bases: 10. The CDR3 length is 16 residues. Germline values: CDR1 SGHDT, CDR2 YYEEEE. Written as DNA, the CDR3 is TGTGCCAGCAGCGCCGGGACTAGCGGGGGCAGCCGTATTCAGTACTTC. Its translation: CASSAGTSGGSRIQYF.

Turning to this clone: Germline is not matched at one junction end, which may reflect a read error. The rearrangement uses TRBV29-1 and TRBJ2-3; 9 bases agree with TRBD1. Germline CDR1 SQVTM, CDR2 ANQGSEA. There are 14 residues in the CDR3. CDR3 in DNA: TGCAGCGTAGAAGGGGGACAGGGTCAAGATACGCAGTATTTT. Protein product: CSVEGGQGQDTQYF.

The rearrangement links TRBV5-6 to TRBJ1-5; D perhaps matches TRBD1 (5 bases). The CDR3 covers 15 residues. Trimming left V 3 bases short and J 0 bases short, with 10 bases between. Germline V gene lookup returns CDR1 SGHDT and CDR2 YYEEEE. The CDR3 loop reads CASSSMRGSNQPQHF. As DNA, the CDR3 is TGTGCCAGCAGCTCTATGAGGGGTAGCAATCAGCCCCAGCATTTT.

This sequence joins TRBV6-2 or TRBV6-3 and TRBJ1-2; TRBD1 agrees at 9 bases. Germline loops: CDR1 MNHEY, CDR2 SVGEGT. V dropped 6 bases and J dropped 6; count of bases not matched to a gene: 5. This CDR3 is built from 13 residues. The CDR3: CASSRDRDDGYTF. In DNA form, the CDR3 reads TGTGCCAGCAGCCGGGACAGGGACGATGGCTACACCTTC.

The chain is built from TRBV28 and TRBJ2-1; 8 nucleotides line up with TRBD2. The CDR3 loop spans 17 amino acids. Losses at the gene ends were 5 bases for V and 0 bases for J; bases not matched to a gene: 9. From germline, CDR1 is MDHEN and CDR2 SYDVKM. As DNA, the CDR3 is TGTGCCAGCAGTACCGCCTCGAGCGGGAGCTCCTACAATGAGCAGTTCTTC. The encoded protein is CASSTASSGSSYNEQFF.

The chain has TRBV7-9 and TRBJ2-1, with TRBD2 as a possible D gene (5 bases). V was pared by 5 bases and J by 3 bases, with 14 bases between. Germline V gene sequence: CDR1 SEHNR, CDR2 FQNEAQ (reference sequence). This CDR3 has 15 residues. This CDR3 is CASSPRGNSYNEQFF. CDR3 coding DNA: TGTGCCAGCAGCCCCCGAGGGAATAGCTACAATGAGCAGTTCTTC.

The chain carries TRBV28 and TRBJ2-2; D not certain. Trimming cost V 7 bases and J 1 base, with 4 bases left between them. CDR3 length: 12 amino acids. Germline-derived CDR1 and CDR2 are MDHEN and SYDVKM. DNA of the CDR3: TGTGCCAGCATCGGGAACACCGGGGAGCTGTTTTTT. Translated: CASIGNTGELFF.

V and J are TRBV4-1 and TRBJ2-3, with 7 positions matching TRBD1. This CDR3 has 14 residues. Germline loops: CDR1 MGHRA, CDR2 YSYEKL. V lost 4 bases to trimming and J lost 5 bases; unmatched junction nucleotides: 6. The CDR3 DNA reads as TGCGCCAGCAGCCCGGGACAGAAGGGAGATACGCAGTATTTT. Its protein is CASSPGQKGDTQYF.

The rearrangement uses TRBV24-1 and TRBJ2-5, with unresolved D. V shed 10 bases and J shed 2 bases, with 4 bases lying between them. The germline gives CDR1 KGHDR, CDR2 SFDVKD. This CDR3 region has 10 residues. CDR3 nucleotides: TGTGCCACGTATCAAGAGACCCAGTACTTC. Translating gives CATYQETQYF.

As to this clone: The identical CDR3 is also encoded by other nucleotide sequences in the sample. The genes are TRBV10-3 and TRBJ2-7; D is unclear. Per the germline V gene, CDR1 is ENHRY and CDR2 is SYGVKD. The V and J ends lost 2 bases and 4 bases respectively, with 3 bases between them. The CDR3 sequence is 11 residues long. DNA of the CDR3: TGTGCCATCAGTGAGCTTTACGAGCAGTACTTC. Protein: CAISELYEQYF.

The chain uses TRBV20-1 and TRBJ2-1, with D tentatively TRBD1 (5 bases). The CDR3 is 15 amino acids. The V end lost 5 bases, the J end lost 2 bases, and 16 bases lay between the germline ends. Germline lookup yields CDR1 DFQATT and CDR2 SNEGSKA (reference sequence). The CDR3 DNA is TGCAGTGCTGGTGACCGACTCAGGGCCTACAATGAGCAGTTCTTC. This gives the protein CSAGDRLRAYNEQFF.

The chain is built from TRBV27 and TRBJ1-1; maybe TRBD1 (5 bases). Trimming stripped 2 bases from V and 6 bases from J, with 16 bases between. CDR1 is MNHEY, CDR2 SMNVEV, per germline (reference sequence). The CDR3 sequence is 15 residues long. This chain's CDR3 is CASSLLRDGGSEAFF. The CDR3 bases are TGTGCCAGCAGTTTACTCCGGGACGGAGGGTCTGAAGCTTTCTTT.

The rearrangement links TRBV2 to TRBJ2-1; unclear D gene. CDR1 is SNHLY, CDR2 FYNNEI, per germline. Trimming left V 4 bases short and J 8 bases short, with 15 bases between. The CDR3 loop spans 14 amino acids. CDR3 loop: CASSVPRTSDEQFF. CDR3 bases: TGTGCCAGCAGTGTGCCCAGAACCTCCGATGAGCAGTTCTTC.

V is TRBV28 and J is TRBJ1-4, with D perhaps matching TRBD1 (5 bases). Germline V gene data show CDR1 as MDHEN and CDR2 as SYDVKM. CDR3 size: 15 residues. Trimming took off 4 bases at V and 8 bases at J, with 17 bases between the two ends. CDR3 sequence (DNA): TGTGCCAGCAGTTCGGACGGAATTAAGGGGGAAAAACTGTTTTTT. Amino acids: CASSSDGIKGEKLFF.

The V call is TRBV19, the J call TRBJ2-7; 9 bases agree with TRBD1. With V trimmed by 3 bases and J by 1 base, 7 bases remained unmatched. The CDR3 has 16 residues. The germline gives CDR1 LNHDA, CDR2 SQIVND (reference sequence). CDR3 in DNA: TGTGCCAGTAGTATCTCCGCACAGGGGGCGTCCTACGAGCAGTACTTC. Amino acid sequence: CASSISAQGASYEQYF.

The chain joins TRBV7-3 to TRBJ2-6, with 7 bases lining up with TRBD1. Germline trimming cut 6 bases from V and 4 bases from J; bases unmatched to any gene: 9. CDR1 is SGHTA, CDR2 FQGTGA, per germline. CDR3 size: 16 residues. The CDR3 DNA follows: TGTGCCAGCAGTCTCAAGACAGGGTCCGGGGCCAACGTCCTGACTTTC. Protein sequence: CASSLKTGSGANVLTF. The entire variable domain, with the rest obtained from reference TRBV7-3 and TRBJ2-6, is as follows: GAGVSQTPSNKVTEKGKYVELRCDPISGHTALYWYRQSLGQGPEFLIYFQGTGAADDSGLPNDRFFAVRPEGSVSTLKIQRTERGDSAVYLCASSLKTGSGANVLTFGAGSRLTVL.

This chain uses TRBV28 with TRBJ2-3, with TRBD2 matching 14 bases. This CDR3 has 16 residues. Trimming cost V 5 bases and J 7 bases; bases outside gene matches: 8. Germline V gene data show CDR1 as MDHEN and CDR2 as SYDVKM. The DNA of the CDR3 is TGTGCCAGCAGTCCGGGGACTAGCGGGAGTGAATATACGCAGTATTTT. Translation gives CASSPGTSGSEYTQYF.

The chain couples TRBV29-1 to TRBJ2-7, with D possibly matching TRBD1 (6 bases). The CDR3 length is 12 residues. CDR1 and CDR2 from the germline V gene are SQVTM and ANQGSEA. The V and J ends lost 6 bases and 4 bases respectively, with 13 bases between them. CDR3 sequence: CSVATGQYEQYF. The CDR3 bases are TGCAGCGTCGCTACAGGGCAATACGAGCAGTACTTC.

This rearrangement joins TRBV6-5 to TRBJ1-1, with D uncertain. Germline loops: CDR1 MNHEY, CDR2 SVGAGI. The length of the CDR3 is 12 residues. V lost 8 bases, J lost 1 base, and 8 bases lay in between. The CDR3 DNA sequence: TGTGCCAGCCGCTTTGGGAACACTGAAGCTTTCTTT. Residues: CASRFGNTEAFF.

This clone appeared a single time. The chain has TRBV29-1 and TRBJ1-4; maybe TRBD1 (5 bases). V shed 7 bases and J shed 8 bases, with 23 bases lying between them. CDR3 length: 15 amino acids. The germline gives CDR1 SQVTM, CDR2 ANQGSEA. The CDR3 nucleotides read TGCAGCGCCCAAGAGATGTCGCAGGGCCGAGAAAAACTGTTTTTT. Amino acid sequence: CSAQEMSQGREKLFF.

The V call is TRBV9, the J call TRBJ1-2; maybe TRBD1 (5 bases). From germline, CDR1 is SGDLS and CDR2 YYNGEE. Trimming cost V 4 bases and J 2 bases, with 12 bases left between them. CDR3 length equals 14 residues. As DNA, the CDR3 is TGTGCCAGCAGCCTCCCCGGGGGAAACTATGGCTACACCTTC. Translation: CASSLPGGNYGYTF.

The chain uses TRBV11-2 and TRBJ2-5; D is unresolved. Germline CDR1 SGHAT, CDR2 FQNNGV. Trimming pared 0 bases from V and 1 base from J, leaving 9 bases between. There are 15 residues in the CDR3. CDR3 nucleotide sequence: TGTGCCAGCAGCTTAGAACGGGCCAGCCAAGAGACCCAGTACTTC. Protein sequence: CASSLERASQETQYF.

This clone was counted once. At the DNA level, this CDR3 is encoded by other sequences in the same sample as well. The V call is TRBV3-1 (or the pseudogene TRBV3-2), the J call TRBJ2-7, with no clear D. V lost 0 bases and J lost 3, with 9 bases in between. This CDR3 is 14 amino acids long. The germline gives CDR1 LGHDT, CDR2 YNNKEL (reference sequence). In nucleotides, the CDR3 is TGTGCCAGCAGCCAAGATAGGCAGGACTACGAGCAGTACTTC. It codes for CASSQDRQDYEQYF.